This is a list of T cell receptor beta chains from one sample in a study of blood T cell repertoires in COVID-19. Sequencing was performed with immunoSEQ multiplex PCR; in TCRdb, only in-frame clones are kept and a portion is missing. There are 25,000 to 35,000 clones in the sample; about nine tenths occur only once, and around 8.2% lies in the top ten. Sequencing input: peripheral blood. The receptors come from a man aged 70 or older with active or convalescent COVID-19. CDR3s leave out the opening cysteine and the closing phenylalanine or tryptophan. The order of the fields is V gene, J gene, CDR3 protein.

TRBV5-1	TRBJ1-2	ASSPDRVEGYT
TRBV5-4	TRBJ1-4	ASSSTDTFNEKLF
TRBV6-2/TRBV6-3	TRBJ1-1	ASSFQGESTAAF
TRBV30	TRBJ1-5	AWSVHRQVNQPQH
TRBV5-1	TRBJ2-2	ASSLDGGASTGELF
TRBV4-3	TRBJ2-6	ASSLNRGPGANVLT
TRBV6-4	TRBJ1-5	ASSDRGNQPQH
TRBV7-9	TRBJ1-1	ASSPQGVNTEAF
TRBV10-3	TRBJ2-1	AISEEGRASGNEQF
TRBV3-1/TRBV3-2	TRBJ1-5	ASSYGQGGQPQH
TRBV2	TRBJ1-5	ARGGRDSNQPQH
TRBV20-1	TRBJ1-2	SASATGASGYT
TRBV5-4	TRBJ2-2	ASSWGAATGELF
TRBV7-6	TRBJ2-3	ASSQGTGRDTQY
TRBV3-1/TRBV3-2	TRBJ2-1	ASSLDLAGYNEQF
TRBV5-1	TRBJ1-1	ASSLGDRGIRTEAF
TRBV2	TRBJ1-4	ASSEQGPQTDLF
TRBV15	TRBJ2-5	ATSRQTGSETQY
TRBV25-1	TRBJ2-4	ASSSQENIQY
TRBV2	TRBJ2-4	ASGVENIQY
TRBV19	TRBJ2-4	ASSIDLSRIGGGGAKNIQY
TRBV4-3	TRBJ1-2	ASSQEVGGYGYT
TRBV30	TRBJ1-5	AWSTGISNQPQH